This T cell receptor (beta chain) was sequenced in a study of T cells in Graves' hyperthyroidism and ophthalmopathy. A remark on this clonotype: Its antigen is as yet unknown.

Study results and limitations: Model-based prediction identified ophthalmopathy a median 6.5 months prior to its onset.

There were TCR beta CDR3 regions amplified from RNA transcripts. The HTBI primer set served for first-round RT-PCR of the TCR CDR3. TCRdb called the multiplex PCR reads again in MiXCR, with one record for every CDR3 protein. The data contain a few hundred thousand distinct CDR3 sequences, roughly an eighth of them seen just once; the ten biggest clones take up approximately 5.8%. The sample was blood. The receptor comes from a woman under 30 with Graves' hyperthyroidism.

As DNA, the CDR3 is TGCGCCAGCAGCTTGGAAGGGGAGTCCTACACCATATATTTT. Protein sequence: CASSLEGESYTIYF. The rearrangement uses TRBV5-1 and TRBJ1-3; TRBD1 is a possible D gene (5 bases). The length of the CDR3 is 14 residues. Germline V CDR1 and CDR2: SGHRS, YFSETQ. Trimming cost V 0 bases and J 8 bases, with 12 bases left between them. Combining the CDR3 with reference TRBV5-1 and TRBJ1-3 gives the whole variable domain KAGVTQTPRYLIKTRGQQVTLSCSPISGHRSVSWYQQTPGQGLQFLFEYFSETQRNKGNFPGRFSGRQFSNSRSEMNVSTLELGDSALYLCASSLEGESYTIYFGEGSWLTVV.